Below, 11 T cell receptor beta chains from the same sample are listed, as sequenced in a study of PD-1 blockade in classical Hodgkin lymphoma. Autologous stem cell transplantation was followed by relapse in every patient, and brentuximab vedotin exposure varied. The assay was immunoSEQ multiplex PCR, and TCRdb's table has in-frame clones only and misses some. The sample consists of 84,000 or so clones, around 90% of them appearing once. The sample here was peripheral blood mononuclear cells (PBMCs), taken before the second cycle of nivolumab. The receptors derive from a human donor with classical Hodgkin lymphoma.

V is TRBV5-1 and J is TRBJ2-1, with TRBD2 matching over 7 bases. Germline CDR1 is SGHRS and CDR2 is YFSETQ. This CDR3 contains 19 residues. The junction had 12 bases not matched to a gene; V was cut back by 0 bases and J by 0 bases. The CDR3 region is CASSLAPAPSGLSYNEQFF. The CDR3 bases are TGCGCCAGCAGCTTGGCCCCCGCTCCTAGCGGTCTCTCCTACAATGAGCAGTTCTTC.

This chain uses TRBV2 with TRBJ2-7, with D possibly TRBD1 on 5 matching bases. Trimming shortened V by 2 bases and J by 4 bases, and 12 bases separated the two germline ends. CDR3 length: 14 residues. Germline V gene data show CDR1 as SNHLY and CDR2 as FYNNEI. The CDR3 nucleotides are TGTGCCAGCAGTGAACCCAGGGTTGGATACGAGCAGTACTTC. Translated: CASSEPRVGYEQYF.

This chain connects TRBV10-3 to TRBJ2-1, with 12 bases lining up with TRBD2. The CDR3 runs 17 residues. With V trimmed by 4 bases and J by 1 base, 5 bases remained unmatched. Germline V gene sequence: CDR1 ENHRY, CDR2 SYGVKD. The chain's CDR3 is CAISGGTSGYSYNEQFF. The CDR3 DNA reads TGTGCCATCAGTGGAGGGACTAGCGGGTATTCCTACAATGAGCAGTTCTTC.

The chain is built from TRBV10-2 and TRBJ2-1; 10 bases agree with TRBD2. The length of the CDR3 is 20 residues. Per the germline V gene, CDR1 is WSHSY and CDR2 is SAAADI. The trim removed 3 bases at V and 6 bases at J, leaving 20 bases unmatched. CDR3 sequence: CASSDLGASGGGLAVNEQFF. The CDR3 DNA sequence: TGCGCCAGCAGTGATCTAGGTGCAAGCGGCGGTGGACTAGCGGTCAATGAGCAGTTCTTC.

The chain combines TRBV13 with TRBJ1-2; 9 bases are a match to TRBD1. CDR1 and CDR2 from the germline V gene are PRHDT and FYEKMQ (reference sequence). The junction had 6 bases not matched to a gene; V was cut back by 2 bases and J by 5 bases. The CDR3 has 15 residues. The CDR3 nucleotides read TGTGCCAGCAGCTTAACCCGGACAGGGGTTTATGGCTACACCTTC. The encoded protein is CASSLTRTGVYGYTF.

The CDR3 nucleotides are TGTGCCAGCAGCCGACAGGGAGCAGATACGCAGTATTTT. Amino acid sequence: CASSRQGADTQYF. The chain carries TRBV6-5 and TRBJ2-3; 7 bases align to TRBD1. This CDR3 is built from 13 residues. Trimming took 6 bases from V and 4 from J; bases not matched to a gene: 4. CDR1 is MNHEY, CDR2 SVGAGI, per germline.

V gene TRBV7-9 combines with J gene TRBJ2-1; TRBD1 agrees at 7 bases. This CDR3 has 15 residues. Looked up from germline, CDR1 is SEHNR and CDR2 is FQNEAQ (reference sequence). Unmatched junction bases numbered 9, after V lost 1 base and J lost 9 bases. CDR3 sequence reads: CASSLVGRGNFEQFF. The CDR3 DNA follows: TGTGCCAGCAGCTTAGTGGGCAGGGGGAACTTTGAGCAGTTCTTC. The variable domain in full, with the rest retrieved from reference TRBV7-9 and TRBJ2-1, is DTGVSQNPRHKITKRGQNVTFRCDPISEHNRLYWYRQTLGQGPEFLTYFQNEAQLEKSRLLSDRFSAERPKGSFSTLEIQRTEQGDSAMYLCASSLVGRGNFEQFFGPGTRLTVL.

This clone has only a few counts. J is TRBJ1-2 and V is TRBV4-1, with D possibly being TRBD1 (5 bases). This CDR3 comprises 13 residues. Germline loops: CDR1 MGHRA, CDR2 YSYEKL. The V and J ends lost 4 bases and 3 bases respectively, with 9 bases between them. The CDR3 region has the DNA TGCGCCAGCAGCCCCCAGGGATACTATGGCTACACCTTC. Translation: CASSPQGYYGYTF.

The chain joins TRBV5-6 to TRBJ1-2; weak D call: TRBD1 (5 bases). Germline CDR1 SGHDT, CDR2 YYEEEE. The V gene lost 0 bases and the J gene lost 1 base, with 19 bases spanning the gap. This CDR3 is 18 amino acids long. The CDR3 DNA is TGTGCCAGCAGCTTGGCTAGGGGTATCCTCCGTGGTAACTATGGCTACACCTTC. It codes for CASSLARGILRGNYGYTF.

J is TRBJ2-1 and V is TRBV19; D uncertain. CDR3 length: 15 residues. V was shortened by 6 bases and J by 0 bases, with 12 bases between the two germline ends. Germline lookup yields CDR1 LNHDA and CDR2 SQIVND (reference sequence). The DNA of the CDR3 is TGTGCCAGTAGGAAGCTCTACCGCTCCTACAATGAGCAGTTCTTC. Amino acids: CASRKLYRSYNEQFF.

This chain links TRBV6-5 with TRBJ1-2, with D perhaps matching TRBD1 (6 bases). The CDR3 has 13 residues. V was pared by 7 bases and J by 8 bases, with 17 bases between. The V gene's germline CDR1 is MNHEY and CDR2 SVGAGI. The CDR3 DNA reads TGTGCCAGCACCGACGGGGGGGCGCGGGGCTACACCTTC. Translating it yields CASTDGGARGYTF.